This T cell receptor (beta chain) was recorded in a study of read filtering for tumor transcriptome and immune sequencing. In the study overall: The cohort had some 16 men and around 15 women aged about 45 to 80, mean about 66 years. After DNase treatment, RNA was made into whole-transcriptome libraries. General study points: About 80% of IR-seq clonotypes had a single read, yet these held around 3.5% of reads.

The library was built from about 400 ng RNA with molecular barcoded adaptors for alpha/delta and beta/gamma chains. TCRdb re-called the reads with MiXCR, one entry per CDR3 protein. The sample lists about 86,000 distinct CDR3 sequences; roughly 12% were seen once. The CDR3 contains 15 residues. Germline CDR1 reads DFQATT; CDR2 reads SNEGSKA (reference sequence). The ends lost 3 bases at V and 3 bases at J; junction bases unmatched: 7. This clonotype was seen ten or more times. What it binds is unknown. The clonotype originates from a donor at least 40 years old with multiple myeloma. This chain joins TRBV20-1 and TRBJ1-2, with 10 bases identical to TRBD1. Sequenced: a population of CD138-negative cells sorted from bone marrow. The CDR3 loop is CSASRRQGAYYGYTF. CDR3 DNA: TGCAGTGCTAGCCGTAGACAGGGGGCGTACTATGGCTACACCTTC.